This TCR beta chain was documented in a study of blood T cell repertoires in COVID-19. Study background: Both acute and convalescent COVID-19 samples were obtained from the United States, Italy and Spain. PBMCs, B-cell-depleted T cells, or T cells were the source of the cDNA or gDNA that made up the material.

The CDR3 consists of 16 residues. V gave up 0 bases and J gave up 4 bases; unmatched junction bases: 2. CDR1 and CDR2 from the germline V gene are LGHNA and YNFKEQ. The Seattle patients joined while their infection was active and were tracked longitudinally afterward. Profiled with immunoSEQ multiplex PCR; TCRdb holds only in-frame clones, not every one. The profile covers about half a million clones, with roughly nine tenths appearing a single time and around 0.9% taken by the ten largest. This clone has more than one count but fewer than ten. The chain recombines TRBV4-2 with TRBJ2-1; 11 bases are shared with TRBD2. This clonotype was obtained from a man between 18 and 35 years old with COVID-19, enrolled during active disease. Sequencing was done on a sample of peripheral blood. CDR3 sequence (DNA): TGTGCCAGCAGCCAAGAGAGGACTAGCGGGTACAATGAGCAGTTCTTC. Residues: CASSQERTSGYNEQFF.